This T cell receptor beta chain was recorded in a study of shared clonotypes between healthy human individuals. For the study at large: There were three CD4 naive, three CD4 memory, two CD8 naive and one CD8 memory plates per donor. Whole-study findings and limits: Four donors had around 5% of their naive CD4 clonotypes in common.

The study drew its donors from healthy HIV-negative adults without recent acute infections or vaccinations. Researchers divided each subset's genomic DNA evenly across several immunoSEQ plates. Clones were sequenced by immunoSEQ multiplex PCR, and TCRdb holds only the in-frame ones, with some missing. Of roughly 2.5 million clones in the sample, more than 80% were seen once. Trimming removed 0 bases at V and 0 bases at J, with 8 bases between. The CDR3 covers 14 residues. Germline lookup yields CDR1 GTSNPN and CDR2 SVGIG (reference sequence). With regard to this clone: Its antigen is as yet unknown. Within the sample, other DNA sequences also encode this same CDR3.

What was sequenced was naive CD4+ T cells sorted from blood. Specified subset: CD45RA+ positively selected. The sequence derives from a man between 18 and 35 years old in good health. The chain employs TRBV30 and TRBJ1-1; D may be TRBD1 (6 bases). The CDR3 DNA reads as TGTGCCTGGAGTGTTGGGGGGCTGAACACTGAAGCTTTCTTT. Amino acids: CAWSVGGLNTEAFF.